The rows below give T cell receptor beta chains drawn from one sample of a study of blood T cells in healthy people across ages. TCRdb re-called the 5' RACE reads through MiXCR, storing one row per CDR3 protein. This sample yields about 1.6 million distinct CDR3 sequences, of which about 35% are seen a single time; 10% to 12% belongs to the top ten. Material for sequencing was blood. All receptors derive from a woman between 25 and 40 years old in good health. CDR3s include the opening cysteine and the closing phenylalanine or tryptophan. Each record gives: clone size, D gene, J gene, V gene, CDR3 protein, CDR3 DNA. A D gene is named only where the DNA matches it firmly. Only some rows state a clone size, as once, few, many or a class for expanded clones.

clone_size: few; d_call: NA; j_call: TRBJ1-5; v_call: TRBV18; cdr3_aa: CASSPARQPQHF; cdr3_nt: TGTGCCAGCTCACCGGCCCGGCAGCCCCAGCATTTT
clone_size: NA; d_call: NA; j_call: TRBJ2-1; v_call: TRBV7-3; cdr3_aa: CASSRTGTYSYNEQFF; cdr3_nt: TGTGCCAGCAGCCGAACCGGGACTTACTCCTACAATGAGCAGTTCTTC
clone_size: NA; d_call: TRBD1; j_call: TRBJ2-7; v_call: TRBV12-3/TRBV12-4; cdr3_aa: CASTSGIGTGKTYEQYF; cdr3_nt: TGTGCCAGCACCTCCGGAATCGGGACAGGAAAAACCTACGAGCAGTACTTC
clone_size: NA; d_call: NA; j_call: TRBJ1-1; v_call: TRBV30; cdr3_aa: CAWSVLDRAFF; cdr3_nt: TGTGCCTGGAGTGTACTGGACAGAGCTTTCTTT
clone_size: many; d_call: NA; j_call: TRBJ2-1; v_call: TRBV29-1; cdr3_aa: CSVRRDTNNEQFF; cdr3_nt: TGCAGCGTGCGCCGGGACACCAACAATGAGCAGTTCTTC
clone_size: NA; d_call: NA; j_call: TRBJ2-5; v_call: TRBV6-2/TRBV6-3; cdr3_aa: CASSTSTWGAVETQYF; cdr3_nt: TGTGCCAGCAGTACCTCAACGTGGGGGGCTGTGGAGACCCAGTACTTC
clone_size: NA; d_call: TRBD2; j_call: TRBJ2-1; v_call: TRBV7-9; cdr3_aa: CAGSLEASGGTYNEQFF; cdr3_nt: TGTGCCGGCAGCTTAGAGGCTAGCGGGGGCACCTACAATGAGCAGTTCTTC
clone_size: few; d_call: NA; j_call: TRBJ1-1; v_call: TRBV4-1; cdr3_aa: CASSQDFAGETEAFF; cdr3_nt: TGCGCCAGCAGCCAAGATTTCGCTGGGGAGACTGAAGCTTTCTTT
clone_size: NA; d_call: NA; j_call: TRBJ1-1; v_call: TRBV29-1; cdr3_aa: CSVDRVGGTEAFF; cdr3_nt: TGCAGCGTTGACAGGGTAGGGGGCACTGAAGCTTTCTTT
clone_size: few; d_call: NA; j_call: TRBJ2-6; v_call: TRBV30; cdr3_aa: CAWSAAGANVLTF; cdr3_nt: TGTGCCTGGAGTGCTGCTGGGGCCAACGTCCTGACTTTC
clone_size: few; d_call: TRBD2; j_call: TRBJ2-5; v_call: TRBV11-2; cdr3_aa: CASSLVGGARETQYF; cdr3_nt: TGTGCCAGCAGCTTAGTCGGGGGGGCCCGGGAGACCCAGTACTTC
clone_size: NA; d_call: NA; j_call: TRBJ2-1; v_call: TRBV20-1; cdr3_aa: CSASFSGVGLDEQFF; cdr3_nt: TGCAGTGCTAGCTTCTCGGGGGTAGGGTTAGATGAGCAGTTCTTC
clone_size: NA; d_call: TRBD1; j_call: TRBJ2-2; v_call: TRBV2; cdr3_aa: CASRAGTGSPGELFF; cdr3_nt: TGTGCCAGCAGAGCCGGGACAGGGAGCCCCGGGGAGCTGTTTTTT
clone_size: NA; d_call: TRBD2; j_call: TRBJ2-1; v_call: TRBV5-1; cdr3_aa: CASSFAFRASGNNEQFF; cdr3_nt: TGCGCCAGCAGCTTCGCTTTTAGGGCTAGCGGGAACAATGAGCAGTTCTTC
clone_size: few; d_call: TRBD2; j_call: TRBJ2-1; v_call: TRBV7-9; cdr3_aa: CASSSPVFSGASYNEQFF; cdr3_nt: TGTGCCAGCAGCTCTCCCGTTTTTAGCGGGGCCTCCTACAATGAGCAGTTCTTC
clone_size: few; d_call: NA; j_call: TRBJ2-4; v_call: TRBV20-1; cdr3_aa: CSARDQRRAKNIQYF; cdr3_nt: TGCAGTGCTAGAGATCAGCGGAGAGCCAAAAACATTCAGTACTTC
clone_size: many; d_call: NA; j_call: TRBJ2-2; v_call: TRBV5-6; cdr3_aa: CASSLASSLSTGELFF; cdr3_nt: TGTGCCAGCAGCTTGGCCTCTAGCCTAAGCACCGGGGAGCTGTTTTTT
clone_size: NA; d_call: TRBD1; j_call: TRBJ2-5; v_call: TRBV6-5; cdr3_aa: CASSLAPTGQETQYF; cdr3_nt: TGTGCCAGCAGTTTAGCCCCGACAGGGCAAGAGACCCAGTACTTC
clone_size: many; d_call: NA; j_call: TRBJ2-5; v_call: TRBV4-1; cdr3_aa: CASSQVWTAQETQYF; cdr3_nt: TGCGCCAGCAGCCAAGTCTGGACAGCTCAAGAGACCCAGTACTTC
clone_size: many; d_call: NA; j_call: TRBJ2-7; v_call: TRBV12-3/TRBV12-4; cdr3_aa: CASSFGDEQYF; cdr3_nt: TGTGCCAGCAGTTTCGGGGACGAGCAGTACTTC
clone_size: many; d_call: NA; j_call: TRBJ1-5; v_call: TRBV20-1; cdr3_aa: CSVPSRMAGRSNQPQHF; cdr3_nt: TGCAGTGTTCCGTCGAGGATGGCAGGACGGAGTAATCAGCCCCAGCATTTT
clone_size: many; d_call: TRBD1; j_call: TRBJ2-5; v_call: TRBV7-8; cdr3_aa: CASSGGQFQETQYF; cdr3_nt: TGTGCCAGCAGCGGGGGACAGTTCCAAGAGACCCAGTACTTC
clone_size: NA; d_call: NA; j_call: TRBJ1-6; v_call: TRBV20-1; cdr3_aa: CSARPRGLGNSPLHF; cdr3_nt: TGCAGTGCCCGTCCCCGGGGGCTCGGCAATTCACCCCTCCACTTT
clone_size: NA; d_call: NA; j_call: TRBJ2-3; v_call: TRBV4-1; cdr3_aa: CASSHMRGQGTDTQYF; cdr3_nt: TGCGCCAGCAGCCACATGCGGGGACAAGGCACAGATACGCAGTATTTT
clone_size: NA; d_call: NA; j_call: TRBJ2-7; v_call: TRBV20-1; cdr3_aa: CSARDSANGFSYEQYF; cdr3_nt: TGCAGTGCTAGAGATTCGGCTAACGGGTTTTCCTACGAGCAGTACTTC
clone_size: few; d_call: NA; j_call: TRBJ2-1; v_call: TRBV7-3; cdr3_aa: CASSSTDRRGAEQFF; cdr3_nt: TGTGCCAGCAGCTCCACCGACAGGCGCGGCGCTGAGCAGTTCTTC
clone_size: NA; d_call: NA; j_call: TRBJ1-2; v_call: TRBV6-4; cdr3_aa: CASSPQGILNYGYTF; cdr3_nt: TGTGCCAGCAGCCCACAGGGTATTCTTAACTATGGCTACACCTTC
clone_size: few; d_call: NA; j_call: TRBJ2-3; v_call: TRBV5-1; cdr3_aa: CASSVGTGRPTDTQYF; cdr3_nt: TGCGCCAGCAGCGTGGGAACGGGACGCCCCACAGATACGCAGTATTTT
clone_size: NA; d_call: NA; j_call: TRBJ2-3; v_call: TRBV25-1; cdr3_aa: CATSDPMTVADTQYF; cdr3_nt: TGTGCCACCAGTGACCCAATGACAGTCGCAGATACGCAGTATTTT
clone_size: NA; d_call: NA; j_call: TRBJ1-4; v_call: TRBV10-2; cdr3_aa: CASSELAGALSVANEKLFF; cdr3_nt: TGCGCCAGCAGTGAACTGGCAGGGGCCCTCAGCGTGGCTAATGAAAAACTGTTTTTT
clone_size: NA; d_call: NA; j_call: TRBJ1-5; v_call: TRBV7-6; cdr3_aa: CASSLEAGNSNQPQHF; cdr3_nt: TGTGCCAGCAGCTTAGAGGCAGGGAATAGCAATCAGCCCCAGCATTTT
clone_size: NA; d_call: TRBD1; j_call: TRBJ2-7; v_call: TRBV13; cdr3_aa: CASSSDRGSWGGTYEQYF; cdr3_nt: TGTGCCAGCAGCTCGGACAGGGGGTCTTGGGGTGGTACCTACGAGCAGTACTTC
clone_size: NA; d_call: NA; j_call: TRBJ2-3; v_call: TRBV2; cdr3_aa: CASSGTDYPESDTQYF; cdr3_nt: TGTGCCAGCAGCGGAACAGACTACCCAGAGTCAGATACGCAGTATTTT
clone_size: NA; d_call: TRBD2; j_call: TRBJ2-5; v_call: TRBV2; cdr3_aa: CASGLAGSRETQYF; cdr3_nt: TGTGCCAGTGGACTAGCAGGGAGTAGAGAGACCCAGTACTTC
clone_size: many; d_call: TRBD1; j_call: TRBJ2-7; v_call: TRBV20-1; cdr3_aa: CSADRTGDYEQYF; cdr3_nt: TGCAGTGCCGACCGGACAGGGGACTACGAGCAGTACTTC
clone_size: many; d_call: TRBD1; j_call: TRBJ1-2; v_call: TRBV18; cdr3_aa: CASSPGQGTNYGYTF; cdr3_nt: TGTGCCAGCTCACCAGGACAGGGAACAAACTATGGCTACACCTTC
clone_size: many; d_call: NA; j_call: TRBJ2-5; v_call: TRBV29-1; cdr3_aa: CSVIGQGRETQYF; cdr3_nt: TGCAGCGTTATCGGGCAGGGTAGAGAGACCCAGTACTTC
clone_size: NA; d_call: NA; j_call: TRBJ2-7; v_call: TRBV20-1; cdr3_aa: CSGLGCASPWIDDSYKQYF; cdr3_nt: TGCAGCGGTTTAGGATGCGCTTCCCCGTGGATTGATGACTCCTACAAGCAGTACTTC
clone_size: NA; d_call: NA; j_call: TRBJ2-3; v_call: TRBV20-1; cdr3_aa: CSARTPPAGTDTQYF; cdr3_nt: TGCAGTGCTAGAACTCCTCCCGCGGGCACAGATACGCAGTATTTT
clone_size: NA; d_call: NA; j_call: TRBJ1-1; v_call: TRBV20-1; cdr3_aa: CSVSGLTEAFF; cdr3_nt: TGCAGTGTGTCGGGTCTGACTGAAGCTTTCTTT
clone_size: NA; d_call: NA; j_call: TRBJ1-3; v_call: TRBV7-2; cdr3_aa: CASSLVIGSGNTIYF; cdr3_nt: TGTGCCAGCAGCTTAGTAATAGGCTCTGGAAACACCATATATTTT
clone_size: few; d_call: NA; j_call: TRBJ1-2; v_call: TRBV10-3; cdr3_aa: CAISGEGGVTNYGYTF; cdr3_nt: TGTGCCATCAGTGGAGAGGGGGGAGTGACTAACTATGGCTACACCTTC
clone_size: NA; d_call: NA; j_call: TRBJ1-5; v_call: TRBV29-1; cdr3_aa: CSVGDWDQPQHF; cdr3_nt: TGCAGCGTAGGCGACTGGGATCAGCCCCAGCATTTT
clone_size: NA; d_call: NA; j_call: TRBJ1-1; v_call: TRBV28; cdr3_aa: CASSSHSRAFF; cdr3_nt: TGTGCCAGCAGTTCCCACTCAAGAGCTTTCTTT
clone_size: once; d_call: NA; j_call: TRBJ2-1; v_call: TRBV6-1; cdr3_aa: CASSEILGTHNEQFF; cdr3_nt: TGTGCCAGCAGTGAAATCCTCGGCACTCACAATGAGCAGTTCTTC
clone_size: NA; d_call: TRBD1; j_call: TRBJ1-6; v_call: TRBV6-5; cdr3_aa: CASSAGRTGNSPLHF; cdr3_nt: TGTGCCAGCAGTGCGGGCAGGACAGGAAATTCACCCCTCCACTTT
clone_size: NA; d_call: NA; j_call: TRBJ2-7; v_call: TRBV20-1; cdr3_aa: CSARDVERASYEQYF; cdr3_nt: TGCAGTGCTAGGGATGTGGAGCGGGCCTCCTACGAGCAGTACTTC